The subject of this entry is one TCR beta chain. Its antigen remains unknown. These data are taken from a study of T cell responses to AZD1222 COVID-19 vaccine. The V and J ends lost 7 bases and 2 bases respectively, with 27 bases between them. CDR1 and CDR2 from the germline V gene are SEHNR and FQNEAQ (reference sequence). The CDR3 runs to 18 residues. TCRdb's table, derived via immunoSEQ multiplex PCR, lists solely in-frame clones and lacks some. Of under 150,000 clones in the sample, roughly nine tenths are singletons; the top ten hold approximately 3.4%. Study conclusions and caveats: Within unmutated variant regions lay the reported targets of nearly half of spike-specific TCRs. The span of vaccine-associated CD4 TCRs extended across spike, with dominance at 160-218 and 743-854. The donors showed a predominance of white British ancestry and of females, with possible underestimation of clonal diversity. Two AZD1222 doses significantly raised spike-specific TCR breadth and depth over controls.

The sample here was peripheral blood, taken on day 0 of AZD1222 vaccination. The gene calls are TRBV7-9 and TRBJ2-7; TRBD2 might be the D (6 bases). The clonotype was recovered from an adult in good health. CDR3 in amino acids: CASTKSGGVPLLAYEQYF. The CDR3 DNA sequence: TGTGCCAGCACCAAAAGCGGAGGGGTCCCTCTTCTCGCCTACGAGCAGTACTTC.